The 27 T cell receptor beta chains listed next were all sequenced from one sample in a study of T cell responses to AZD1222 COVID-19 vaccine. Profiled with immunoSEQ multiplex PCR; TCRdb holds only in-frame clones, not every one. There are tens of thousands of clones in the sample; around nine tenths occur only once, and over 10% lies in the top ten. Specimen: peripheral blood, collected 28 days after the second AZD1222 dose. These receptors were taken from an adult who received the AZD1222 COVID-19 vaccine.

CDR3 nucleotides: TGTGCCAGCAGCTTGTGGGGGGACGGGGGCGCGAGCAAAAACATTCAGTACTTC. Its translation is CASSLWGDGGASKNIQYF. This chain links TRBV5-5 with TRBJ2-4, with D perhaps given as TRBD1 or TRBD2 (6 bases each). Germline CDR1 and CDR2: SGHKS and YYEKEE (reference sequence). V was trimmed by 1 base and J by 3 bases, leaving 20 bases between them. The CDR3 is 18 residues long.

The CDR3 sequence: CASSGTEYYEQYF. In DNA form, the CDR3 reads TGTGCCAGCTCCGGAACCGAGTACTACGAGCAGTACTTC. V is TRBV18 and J is TRBJ2-7; no definite D call. Germline V gene data show CDR1 as KGHSH and CDR2 as LQKENI. The length of the CDR3 is 13 residues. V gave up 6 bases and J gave up 3 bases, with 12 bases separating them.

V and J are TRBV15 and TRBJ1-1, with D hard to call. Germline V gives CDR1 LNHNV, CDR2 YYDKDF (reference sequence). The CDR3 consists of 15 residues. Trimming pared 0 bases from V and 1 base from J, leaving 9 bases between. The CDR3 DNA reads TGTGCCACCAGCAGAGAAAAGGGCCCGAACACTGAAGCTTTCTTT. Its protein is CATSREKGPNTEAFF.

This clone is termed medium-sized. The chain has TRBV6-6 and TRBJ2-2, with D possibly TRBD1 on 5 matching bases. From germline, CDR1 is MNHNY and CDR2 SVGAGI (reference sequence). CDR3 length equals 14 residues. Between the trimmed V and J ends, which lost 0 bases and 4 bases, there was a span of 6 bases. CDR3 bases: TGTGCCAGCAGTTACTCAGGGGTCACCGGGGAGCTGTTTTTT. Its translation is CASSYSGVTGELFF.

J is TRBJ2-7 and V is TRBV6-2 or TRBV6-3, with D possibly matching TRBD2 (6 bases). The CDR3 totals 15 residues. Trimming pared 0 bases from V and 5 bases from J, leaving 14 bases between. Germline CDR1 and CDR2: MNHEY and SVGEGT. The CDR3 loop is CASSYSGGYGHEQYF. The CDR3 DNA follows: TGTGCCAGCAGTTACTCGGGGGGATATGGCCACGAGCAGTACTTC.

This clone has just a few counts. The rearrangement links TRBV11-2 to TRBJ1-5; TRBD1 is a possible D gene (5 bases). Germline CDR1 SGHAT, CDR2 FQNNGV. CDR3 length: 14 residues. V lost 4 bases, J lost 7 bases, and 14 bases lay in between. In DNA, the CDR3 is TGTGCCAGCAGCTCTTCGGGGAACAGGCAGCCCCAGCATTTT. Amino acid sequence: CASSSSGNRQPQHF.

The V and J genes are TRBV7-9 and TRBJ2-5; D may match TRBD1 or TRBD2 (5 bases each). The CDR3 consists of 15 residues. The germline gives CDR1 SEHNR, CDR2 FQNEAQ (reference sequence). Trimming left V 5 bases short and J 1 base short, with 14 bases between. The chain's CDR3 is CASSLEGWVQETQYF. The CDR3 DNA is TGTGCCAGCAGCCTTGAGGGGTGGGTCCAAGAGACCCAGTACTTC.

The genes are TRBV14 and TRBJ1-3, with D perhaps matching TRBD1 (5 bases). The V and J ends lost 0 bases and 0 bases respectively, with 12 bases between them. Germline V gene lookup returns CDR1 SGHDN and CDR2 FVKESK. The CDR3 has 17 residues. The chain's CDR3 is CASSQEFGHRSGNTIYF. The CDR3 DNA reads as TGTGCCAGCAGCCAAGAATTCGGACATCGCTCTGGAAACACCATATATTTT.

The gene calls are TRBV3-1 (or the pseudogene TRBV3-2) and TRBJ2-6; the D is unclear. The CDR3 has 14 amino acids. Germline-derived CDR1 and CDR2 are LGHDT and YNNKEL (reference sequence). Trimming left V 10 bases short and J 0 bases short, with 10 bases between. CDR3 DNA: TGTGCCACGTCAGGTCACTCTGGGGCCAACGTCCTGACTTTC. Its translation: CATSGHSGANVLTF.

The CDR3 reads CASSKNRGLTEAFF. For the CDR3, the DNA is TGTGCCAGCAGCAAGAACAGGGGGCTCACTGAAGCTTTCTTT. The chain has TRBV21-1 and TRBJ1-1; TRBD1 is the table's D call and was not checked against the DNA. TRBV21-1 is a pseudogene segment. CDR3 size: 14 residues.

This chain links TRBV5-1 with TRBJ2-5; 14 positions agree with TRBD2. The ends lost 2 bases at V and 5 bases at J; junction bases unmatched: 11. This CDR3 contains 18 residues. CDR1 is SGHRS and CDR2 is YFSETQ in the germline V gene. CDR3 bases: TGCGCCAGCAGCTTACTACCTGGGACTAGCGGGAGAGGGGAGACCCAGTACTTC. Translation gives CASSLLPGTSGRGETQYF. Filled out from reference TRBV5-1 and TRBJ2-5, the complete variable domain reads KAGVTQTPRYLIKTRGQQVTLSCSPISGHRSVSWYQQTPGQGLQFLFEYFSETQRNKGNFPGRFSGRQFSNSRSEMNVSTLELGDSALYLCASSLLPGTSGRGETQYFGPGTRLLVL.

This clone has a single count. The rearrangement joins TRBV5-4 to TRBJ1-5; D not certain. V was shortened by 2 bases and J by 10 bases, with 10 bases between the two germline ends. The CDR3 runs 12 residues. Per the germline V gene, CDR1 is SGHNT and CDR2 is YYREEE (reference sequence). The CDR3 coding sequence is TGTGCCAGCAGCTTACGAGACGGACCCCAGCATTTT. This sequence encodes CASSLRDGPQHF.

This clone is categorized as medium-sized. The chain uses TRBV2 and TRBJ2-2; 7 nucleotides agree with TRBD1. Germline V gene lookup returns CDR1 SNHLY and CDR2 FYNNEI. The CDR3 is made up of 18 amino acids. Trimming took 6 bases from V and 4 from J; bases not matched to a gene: 17. CDR3 sequence (DNA): TGTGCCAGCAGCGGGACCAGACAGGGCCGAACGGGCACCGGGGAGCTGTTTTTT. This sequence encodes CASSGTRQGRTGTGELFF.

The chain carries TRBV4-2 and TRBJ1-1; 8 nucleotides agree with TRBD1. This CDR3 spans 17 amino acids. Germline V gene sequence: CDR1 LGHNA, CDR2 YNFKEQ. Germline trimming cut 0 bases from V and 0 bases from J; bases unmatched to any gene: 6. CDR3 bases: TGTGCCAGCAGCCAAGATCTGGACAGGGTGATGAACACTGAAGCTTTCTTT. It specifies CASSQDLDRVMNTEAFF.

In nucleotides, the CDR3 is TGCGCCAGCAGCTTGGGTAGCGGAGGCTCCTACAATGAGCAGTTCTTC. Amino acid sequence: CASSLGSGGSYNEQFF. The chain links TRBV5-1 to TRBJ2-1; possible D gene TRBD2, 6 bases. V was shortened by 0 bases and J by 0 bases, with 10 bases between the two germline ends. CDR1 SGHRS and CDR2 YFSETQ come from the germline V gene. The CDR3 covers 16 residues.

DNA for the CDR3: TGTGCCATCAGTAGAGTCGGGACAACTACAGACGGACAGTTCTTC. Amino acid sequence: CAISRVGTTTDGQFF. This sequence joins TRBV10-3 and TRBJ2-1; maybe TRBD1 (6 bases). The CDR3 runs 15 residues. Trimming left V 5 bases short and J 13 bases short, with 24 bases between. Germline V gene sequence: CDR1 ENHRY, CDR2 SYGVKD.

The chain is built from TRBV29-1 and TRBJ2-7; D tentatively reads TRBD1 or TRBD2 (5 bases each). CDR1 and CDR2 from the germline V gene are SQVTM and ANQGSEA. The CDR3 extends over 13 amino acids. V was clipped by 7 bases and J by 5 bases, with 18 bases between them. CDR3 amino acids: CSALKGTGDEQYF. The CDR3, as DNA: TGCAGCGCGTTAAAGGGGACCGGGGACGAGCAGTACTTC.

The genes are TRBV5-5 and TRBJ1-4, with D possibly TRBD1 on 5 matching bases. The CDR3 extends over 15 amino acids. V lost 0 bases and J lost 5, with 11 bases in between. CDR1 and CDR2 (germline): SGHKS, YYEKEE (reference sequence). CDR3 loop: CASSLEGSRNEKLFF. CDR3 nucleotide sequence: TGTGCCAGCAGCTTGGAGGGGAGTAGGAATGAAAAACTGTTTTTT.

This clone has just one count. The V gene is TRBV9, the J gene TRBJ2-1, with 7 bases identical to TRBD2. V lost 4 bases to trimming and J lost 9 bases; unmatched junction nucleotides: 10. The CDR3 has 14 amino acids. Germline V gene lookup returns CDR1 SGDLS and CDR2 YYNGEE. In DNA form, the CDR3 reads TGTGCCAGCAGCCTCCGGGACTATTTCAGTGAGCAGTTCTTC. As protein: CASSLRDYFSEQFF.

This chain links TRBV28 with TRBJ1-2; D perhaps matches TRBD1 (5 bases). The CDR3 runs to 12 residues. V gave up 3 bases and J gave up 8 bases, with 10 bases separating them. CDR1 is MDHEN and CDR2 is SYDVKM in the germline V gene. As DNA, the CDR3 is TGTGCCAGCAGTTTGAACAGGTTCGGCTACACCTTC. This codes for CASSLNRFGYTF.

V is TRBV6-5 and J is TRBJ2-3; D possibly corresponds to TRBD2 (7 bases). Trimming took off 0 bases at V and 2 bases at J, with 12 bases between the two ends. The length of the CDR3 is 16 residues. Germline lookup yields CDR1 MNHEY and CDR2 SVGAGI. The CDR3 DNA reads as TGTGCCAGCAGTTACTCGGGGGGGCACGACACAGATACGCAGTATTTT. It codes for CASSYSGGHDTDTQYF.

The J gene is TRBJ1-2, the V gene TRBV19; no clear D gene. CDR3 length: 12 residues. The germline V gene encodes CDR1 LNHDA and CDR2 SQIVND (reference sequence). Trimming pared 5 bases from V and 6 bases from J, leaving 10 bases between. The CDR3 sequence: CASSVPQHGYTF. CDR3 nucleotides: TGTGCCAGTAGTGTACCCCAACATGGCTACACCTTC. Using reference TRBV19 and TRBJ1-2 for the parts outside the CDR3, the full variable domain is DGGITQSPKYLFRKEGQNVTLSCEQNLNHDAMYWYRQDPGQGLRLIYYSQIVNDFQKGDIAEGYSVSREKKESFPLTVTSAQKNPTAFYLCASSVPQHGYTFGSGTRLTVV.

The CDR3 nucleotides read TGTGCCTGGAGTAAGCAGTCCTATGGCTACACCTTC. Translation gives CAWSKQSYGYTF. J is TRBJ1-2 and V is TRBV30; D is unclear. V was clipped by 2 bases and J by 4 bases, with 8 bases between them. The CDR3 has 12 residues. Germline V gives CDR1 GTSNPN, CDR2 SVGIG (reference sequence).

The chain links TRBV7-3 to TRBJ1-1; D call uncertain. In germline, CDR1 is SGHTA, CDR2 FQGTGA. Between the trimmed V and J ends, which lost 2 bases and 0 bases, there was a span of 4 bases. The CDR3 extends over 13 amino acids. CDR3: CASSLSLNTEAFF. CDR3 in DNA: TGTGCCAGCAGCTTATCGTTGAACACTGAAGCTTTCTTT.

J is TRBJ1-1 and V is TRBV5-1, with TRBD1 matching over 9 bases. V gave up 4 bases and J gave up 0 bases; unmatched junction bases: 4. The V gene's germline CDR1 is SGHRS and CDR2 YFSETQ. This CDR3 is 15 amino acids long. The DNA of the CDR3 is TGCGCCAGCAGCGGTACAGGGGGCCTGAACACTGAAGCTTTCTTT. Residues: CASSGTGGLNTEAFF.

The CDR3 loop is CASSVGLAGADTQYF. In DNA, the CDR3 is TGTGCCAGCAGTGTTGGACTAGCGGGAGCAGATACGCAGTATTTT. The genes are TRBV2 and TRBJ2-3, with 13 bases identical to TRBD2. V gave up 4 bases and J gave up 4 bases; unmatched junction bases: 2. Germline assignment: CDR1 SNHLY and CDR2 FYNNEI. The CDR3 loop spans 15 amino acids.

V is TRBV6-2 or TRBV6-3 and J is TRBJ1-5; 8 nucleotides match TRBD1. Trimming removed 6 bases from V and 4 bases from J; junction bases left unmatched: 5. The CDR3 totals 14 residues. CDR1 MNHEY and CDR2 SVGEGT come from the germline V gene. The CDR3 reads CASSWTGLNQPQHF. The CDR3 DNA follows: TGTGCCAGCAGCTGGACAGGGCTAAATCAGCCCCAGCATTTT.